A single sample gave rise to the 8 T cell receptor beta chains below, sequenced in a study of blood T cell repertoires in COVID-19. Repertoires were generated with immunoSEQ multiplex PCR, while TCRdb's copy carries only in-frame clones and drops some. The sample gives around 300,000 clones, under 90% of which show up once; 1.9% is in the top ten. Sequenced material: PBMCs or T cells enriched from blood (not recorded which). These receptors came from an older woman who had recovered from COVID-19.

The V gene is TRBV24-1, the J gene TRBJ2-1; 7 bases line up with TRBD1. This CDR3 region has 15 residues. Germline lookup yields CDR1 KGHDR and CDR2 SFDVKD. V shed 3 bases and J 7 bases; nucleotides not matched to a gene: 8. For the CDR3, the DNA is TGTGCCACCAGTGATCCAACGCGACAGGGAAATGAGCAGTTCTTC. Protein: CATSDPTRQGNEQFF.

The V call is TRBV6-2 or TRBV6-3, the J call TRBJ2-5; 12 bases are a match to TRBD2. The V and J ends lost 6 bases and 5 bases, in that order; junction bases with no gene match: 10. The CDR3 has 16 amino acids. Germline V CDR1 and CDR2: MNHEY, SVGEGT. CDR3 in amino acids: CASSRGLAGGRETQYF. The CDR3 DNA is TGTGCCAGCAGCCGGGGGCTAGCGGGGGGGCGTGAGACCCAGTACTTC.

Comment on this clone: At one boundary the junction diverges from the germline segment, which might be a read error. The chain carries TRBV12-3 or TRBV12-4 and TRBJ2-3, with D perhaps TRBD2 (6 bases). The CDR3 sequence is 12 residues long. The CDR3 protein is CASSFQGTGLTF. Here the CDR3 DNA reads TGTGCCAGCAGTTTTCAGGGAACGGGACTTACTTTT.

The chain employs TRBV3-1 (or the pseudogene TRBV3-2) and TRBJ2-2; TRBD2 aligns across 11 bases. Germline lookup yields CDR1 LGHDT and CDR2 YNNKEL (reference sequence). V was clipped by 6 bases and J by 5 bases; unmatched bases: 8. The CDR3 totals 16 residues. The CDR3 loop reads CASRRTSGRRTGELFF. In DNA, the CDR3 is TGTGCCAGCAGACGCACTAGCGGGAGAAGGACCGGGGAGCTGTTTTTT.

The chain has TRBV6-5 and TRBJ1-1; maybe TRBD1 (6 bases). Trimming removed 6 bases at V and 5 bases at J, with 16 bases between. The CDR3 loop spans 14 amino acids. CDR1 MNHEY and CDR2 SVGAGI come from the germline V gene. The CDR3 sequence is CASSLLGGRTEAFF. In nucleotides, the CDR3 is TGTGCCAGCAGCCTACTAGGGGGACGGACTGAAGCTTTCTTT.

The gene calls are TRBV5-1 and TRBJ2-3, with 10 bases fitting TRBD1. Germline V gene data show CDR1 as SGHRS and CDR2 as YFSETQ. Trimming removed 4 bases from V and 6 bases from J; junction bases left unmatched: 5. There are 14 residues in the CDR3. This CDR3 reads CASSKGQGMDTQYF. The CDR3 DNA is TGCGCCAGCAGCAAGGGACAGGGGATGGATACGCAGTATTTT.

This rearrangement joins TRBV11-3 to TRBJ1-1; D unresolved. This CDR3 is 13 amino acids long. Trimming removed 7 bases at V and 0 bases at J, with 9 bases between. Germline-derived CDR1 and CDR2 are SGHNT and YENEEA. As DNA, the CDR3 is TGTGCCAGCACGGAGGTGGTGAACACTGAAGCTTTCTTT. Translating gives CASTEVVNTEAFF.

CDR3 sequence: CASSSSADTQYF. Written as DNA, the CDR3 is TGTGCCAGCAGTTCTTCCGCAGATACGCAGTATTTT. This sequence joins TRBV28 and TRBJ2-3; D not certain. Germline CDR1 reads MDHEN; CDR2 reads SYDVKM. The length of the CDR3 is 12 residues. Between the trimmed V and J ends, which lost 4 bases and 4 bases, there was a span of 6 bases.